This TCR beta chain was sequenced for a study of fetal regulatory T cell absence and autoimmunity. Germline V gene lookup returns CDR1 MNHEY and CDR2 SMNVEV (reference sequence). The CDR3 length is 17 residues. Trimming removed 1 base from V and 6 bases from J; junction bases left unmatched: 8. Using immunoSEQ multiplex PCR, the repertoire was profiled, and TCRdb retains in-frame clones only, with some absent. The sample shows about 46,000 clones, about 80% of them seen only once. This rearrangement joins TRBV27 to TRBJ2-2, with 10 bases matching TRBD2. The clonotype comes from a newborn boy with IPEX syndrome. The sequenced sample consisted of cord blood. The CDR3 region has the DNA TGTGCCAGCAGTTTATGGGATCTAGCGGGGGTGCCCGGGGAGCTGTTTTTT. It yields the protein CASSLWDLAGVPGELFF.